This TCR beta chain is from a study of identifying expanded T cells in peripheral blood. Germline V gene data show CDR1 as DFQATT and CDR2 as SNEGSKA (reference sequence). This CDR3 contains 11 residues. V lost 6 bases to trimming and J lost 4 bases, with 8 bases between them. Measured with immunoSEQ multiplex PCR; TCRdb has only the in-frame clones, and not every one. Found here are 120,000 or so clones, more than 80% of them singletons; the top ten hold more than 2.5%. Sample: blood. The receptor was isolated from a person between 18 and 75 years old in good health. The gene calls are TRBV20-1 and TRBJ2-3; D is uncertain. The CDR3, as DNA: TGCAGTGCACCGTGGTCAGATACGCAGTATTTT. This sequence encodes CSAPWSDTQYF.